These 27 T cell receptor beta chains originate from one sample sequenced in a study of blood T cell repertoires in COVID-19. Data came from immunoSEQ multiplex PCR; TCRdb stores just in-frame clones and leaves some out. The sample includes 300,000 to 450,000 clones, about 90% of them seen just once. The sample consisted of PBMCs or T cells enriched from blood (not recorded which). The source is a woman in her 30s who had been exposed to COVID-19.

This chain connects TRBV12-3 or TRBV12-4 to TRBJ2-1, with D perhaps matching TRBD2 (5 bases). This CDR3 is built from 13 residues. V was cut by 2 bases and J by 5 bases, with 7 bases left in between. CDR3 bases: TGTGCCAGCAGTTTAAGAGCGGACAATGAGCAGTTCTTC. As protein: CASSLRADNEQFF.

The V gene is TRBV3-1 (or the pseudogene TRBV3-2), the J gene TRBJ2-3; the D is unclear. There are 15 residues in the CDR3. V lost 1 base to trimming and J lost 0 bases, with 8 bases between them. Germline assignment: CDR1 LGHDT and CDR2 YNNKEL (reference sequence). The DNA for the CDR3 is TGTGCCAGCAGCCAAGCAGCGACTAGCACAGATACGCAGTATTTT. Its translation is CASSQAATSTDTQYF.

The CDR3 DNA reads as TGTGCCAGTCGAGAGAATGAAAAACTGTTTTTT. This translates into CASRENEKLFF. V and J are TRBV28 and TRBJ1-4, with D unclear. Trimming took 9 bases from V and 5 from J, leaving 7 bases between them. Germline CDR1 reads MDHEN; CDR2 reads SYDVKM. This CDR3 region has 11 residues.

The V and J genes are TRBV7-9 and TRBJ2-1, with D hard to call. V gave up 1 base and J gave up 8 bases, with 15 bases separating them. In germline, CDR1 is SEHNR, CDR2 FQNEAQ (reference sequence). The CDR3 covers 15 residues. CDR3 nucleotides: TGTGCCAGCAGCTTAGTGGTTGGAGTTCGGCATGAGCAGTTCTTC. As protein: CASSLVVGVRHEQFF.

The chain recombines TRBV2 with TRBJ2-2; TRBD2 matches 10 bases. Germline V gene lookup returns CDR1 SNHLY and CDR2 FYNNEI. V dropped 6 bases and J dropped 8; count of bases not matched to a gene: 9. The CDR3 sequence is 15 residues long. In nucleotides, the CDR3 is TGTGCCAGCAGCCCGGGACTAGCGTGGGAGGGGGAGCTGTTTTTT. Its protein product is CASSPGLAWEGELFF.

V gene TRBV2 combines with J gene TRBJ1-1; 7 bases are a match to TRBD1. CDR3 size: 14 residues. CDR1 SNHLY and CDR2 FYNNEI come from the germline V gene. Trimming at V came to 10 bases and at J to 0 bases, leaving 8 bases not matched to a gene. CDR3 bases: TGTGCCATTGGGTTGACAGGGCTGAACACTGAAGCTTTCTTT. Its translation: CAIGLTGLNTEAFF.

The chain has TRBV28 and TRBJ2-5; D might be TRBD2 (6 bases). CDR1 and CDR2 from the germline V gene are MDHEN and SYDVKM. Trimming left V 6 bases short and J 1 base short, with 9 bases between. The CDR3 is 13 residues long. In DNA form, the CDR3 reads TGTGCCAGCAGGGGGGGAGGCCAAGAGACCCAGTACTTC. This sequence encodes CASRGGGQETQYF.

This rearrangement joins TRBV19 to TRBJ1-2, with D hard to call. The ends were cut back, 7 bases at V and 5 bases at J, with 14 bases in the middle. CDR1 is LNHDA and CDR2 is SQIVND in the germline V gene (reference sequence). The length of the CDR3 is 13 residues. The chain's CDR3 is CASTGGLAYGYTF. CDR3 bases: TGTGCCAGTACGGGTGGGTTGGCATATGGCTACACCTTC.

The rearrangement links TRBV4-2 to TRBJ2-5; D gene uncertain. This CDR3 comprises 14 residues. Germline-derived CDR1 and CDR2 are LGHNA and YNFKEQ. V was cut by 0 bases and J by 5 bases, with 10 bases left in between. The CDR3 nucleotides read TGTGCCAGCAGCCAAGACACCGGGTGGGAGACCCAGTACTTC. This codes for CASSQDTGWETQYF.

This sequence joins TRBV5-4 and TRBJ2-5; D remains ambiguous. The V end was cut by 4 bases, the J end by 2 bases, with 3 bases between. The CDR3 runs 11 residues. Germline V gene data show CDR1 as SGHNT and CDR2 as YYREEE (reference sequence). The CDR3 reads CASSLQETQYF. CDR3 in DNA: TGTGCCAGCAGCCTGCAAGAGACCCAGTACTTC.

The chain employs TRBV6-2 or TRBV6-3 and TRBJ2-7; 7 positions agree with TRBD1. CDR1 is MNHEY, CDR2 SVGEGT, per germline. CDR3 length: 14 amino acids. After removal of 6 bases from V and 2 bases from J, the junction contained 7 bases not matched to a gene. The CDR3 DNA reads TGTGCCAGCAGCCGACAGGGTGGCGCCTACGAGCAGTACTTC. It codes for CASSRQGGAYEQYF.

The J gene is TRBJ1-5, the V gene TRBV11-2; TRBD1 matches 8 bases. Trimming cost V 4 bases and J 7 bases; bases outside gene matches: 6. The CDR3 length is 14 residues. CDR1 and CDR2 (germline): SGHAT, FQNNGV. The DNA of the CDR3 is TGTGCCAGCAGCTCGGACAGGGAAGGGCAGCCCCAGCATTTT. Translating gives CASSSDREGQPQHF.

The rearrangement joins TRBV18 to TRBJ1-3, with D hard to call. V shed 3 bases and J shed 2 bases, with 20 bases lying between them. The CDR3 runs to 18 residues. Germline V lookup: CDR1 KGHSH, CDR2 LQKENI. The CDR3 region is CASSPQALLSFAGNTIYF. CDR3 in DNA: TGTGCCAGCTCACCCCAGGCGCTCCTATCTTTTGCTGGAAACACCATATATTTT.

The gene calls are TRBV25-1 and TRBJ2-5; tentatively, D is TRBD1 (5 bases). This CDR3 has 14 residues. CDR1 and CDR2 from the germline V gene are MGHDK and SYGVNS. V was shortened by 3 bases and J by 5 bases, with 13 bases between the two germline ends. The DNA for the CDR3 is TGTGCCAGCAGTGATATCCAGGGTGGGGAGACCCAGTACTTC. As protein: CASSDIQGGETQYF.

The J gene is TRBJ1-5, the V gene TRBV29-1; 9 bases fit TRBD1. The length of the CDR3 is 14 residues. V was pared by 3 bases and J by 4 bases, with 4 bases of the junction left unmatched. CDR1 and CDR2 from the germline V gene are SQVTM and ANQGSEA. The CDR3 sequence: CSVETGGQNQPQHF. The CDR3 DNA sequence: TGCAGCGTTGAGACAGGGGGGCAAAATCAGCCCCAGCATTTT.

This chain joins TRBV5-1 and TRBJ2-5; D not certain. Germline CDR1 is SGHRS and CDR2 is YFSETQ. Trimming cost V 0 bases and J 2 bases, with 11 bases left between them. This CDR3 has 15 amino acids. CDR3 sequence: CASSLGSTDQETQYF. The CDR3 region has the DNA TGCGCCAGCAGCTTGGGGTCAACAGATCAAGAGACCCAGTACTTC.

This chain connects TRBV30 to TRBJ1-4; D possibly corresponds to TRBD1 (5 bases). The CDR3 runs to 13 residues. CDR1 and CDR2 from the germline V gene are GTSNPN and SVGIG (reference sequence). The V and J ends lost 4 bases and 8 bases respectively, with 14 bases between them. CDR3 amino acids: CAWTGGDYEKLFF. In DNA form, the CDR3 reads TGTGCCTGGACGGGGGGTGATTACGAAAAACTGTTTTTT.

The chain has TRBV29-1 and TRBJ1-1; tentative D call: TRBD1 (5 bases). Germline CDR1 SQVTM, CDR2 ANQGSEA. The CDR3 covers 16 residues. V was pared by 1 base and J by 3 bases, with 18 bases between. CDR3 DNA: TGCAGCGTTGAAGGCGGTGAGGACACATCCTACACTGAAGCTTTCTTT. Translating it yields CSVEGGEDTSYTEAFF.

This chain links TRBV5-4 with TRBJ1-1; D is uncertain. The CDR3 covers 15 residues. The V end lost 4 bases, the J end lost 1 base, and 14 bases lay between the germline ends. CDR1 is SGHNT and CDR2 is YYREEE in the germline V gene (reference sequence). CDR3 DNA: TGTGCCAGCAGCCCCGAGGGCACCAAGAACACTGAAGCTTTCTTT. Translated, it gives CASSPEGTKNTEAFF.

The V gene is TRBV19, the J gene TRBJ2-1; D perhaps matches TRBD2 (7 bases). CDR3 size: 16 residues. Germline V gene data show CDR1 as LNHDA and CDR2 as SQIVND (reference sequence). V gave up 6 bases and J gave up 3 bases, with 18 bases separating them. This chain's CDR3 is CASSPRGGGLYNEQFF. The CDR3 coding sequence is TGTGCCAGTAGCCCAAGGGGGGGAGGGCTCTACAATGAGCAGTTCTTC.

The V call is TRBV7-3, the J call TRBJ2-1; the match to TRBD1 covers 10 bases. With 3 bases clipped from V and 10 bases from J, the junction kept 9 bases outside the gene matches. Germline V gene data show CDR1 as SGHTA and CDR2 as FQGTGA. CDR3 length: 15 residues. CDR3 protein: CASSFGTGVEGEQFF. As DNA, the CDR3 is TGTGCCAGCAGCTTTGGGACAGGGGTGGAGGGGGAGCAGTTCTTC.

CDR3: CASSWTSGRAYNEQFF. As DNA, the CDR3 is TGTGCCAGCAGTTGGACTAGCGGGAGGGCCTACAATGAGCAGTTCTTC. This chain links TRBV6-5 with TRBJ2-1; TRBD2 matches at 15 bases. Germline V lookup: CDR1 MNHEY, CDR2 SVGAGI. V was pared by 4 bases and J by 2 bases, with 0 bases of the junction left unmatched. This CDR3 is 16 amino acids long.

The chain carries TRBV10-1 and TRBJ1-5; no firm D call. V dropped 0 bases and J dropped 11 bases, with 8 bases sitting between them. The CDR3 runs 12 residues. Per the germline V gene, CDR1 is WNHNN and CDR2 is SYGVQD (reference sequence). CDR3 in amino acids: CASSESGRAQHF. Written as DNA, the CDR3 is TGCGCCAGCAGTGAGTCCGGGAGGGCCCAGCATTTT.

The rearrangement links TRBV5-1 to TRBJ2-5; 7 bases are a match to TRBD1. The CDR3 is 13 residues long. Germline V gene data show CDR1 as SGHRS and CDR2 as YFSETQ. After removal of 5 bases from V and 5 bases from J, the junction contained 6 bases not matched to a gene. CDR3 nucleotide sequence: TGCGCCAGCAGGGATGACAGGGTTGAGACCCAGTACTTC. As protein: CASRDDRVETQYF.

The chain's CDR3 is CASTLRGNTEAFF. CDR3 DNA sequence: TGTGCCAGCACCTTAAGAGGGAACACTGAAGCTTTCTTT. The chain is built from TRBV5-8 and TRBJ1-1, with D unclear. Germline values: CDR1 SGHTS, CDR2 YDEGEE. V lost 6 bases to trimming and J lost 1 base, with 10 bases between them. This CDR3 is built from 13 residues. The whole variable domain, remainder taken from reference TRBV5-8 and TRBJ1-1, is EAGVTQSPTHLIKTRGQQATLRCSPISGHTSVYWYQQALGLGLQFLLWYDEGEERNRGNFPPRFSGRQFPNYSSELNVNALELEDSALYLCASTLRGNTEAFFGQGTRLTVV.

The V call is TRBV11-2, the J call TRBJ1-2, with unresolved D. This CDR3 region has 13 residues. Germline V gene data show CDR1 as SGHAT and CDR2 as FQNNGV. V was shortened by 1 base and J by 8 bases, with 11 bases between the two germline ends. CDR3 protein: CASSLAPEGGYTF. CDR3 nucleotide sequence: TGTGCCAGCAGCTTAGCGCCCGAGGGCGGCTACACCTTC.

In its sample, this clone was seen a few times. The CDR3 DNA is TGTGCCAGCAGCGCACCCGGGAGTGACACAGATACGCAGTATTTT. It is translated as CASSAPGSDTDTQYF. V gene TRBV7-9 combines with J gene TRBJ2-3; a possible D gene is TRBD2 (6 bases). The CDR3 loop spans 15 amino acids. CDR1 and CDR2 from the germline V gene are SEHNR and FQNEAQ (reference sequence). Trimming took 5 bases from V and 2 from J, leaving 14 bases between them.